The 18 T cell receptor beta chains below were found in one sample sequenced in a study of cytotoxic CD8 clonotypes in ibrutinib-treated CLL. The method was immunoSEQ multiplex PCR; TCRdb's version includes in-frame clones alone and lacks a portion of them. This table has about 330,000 clones, about 61% appearing once. This material consisted of PBMCs, taken after 36 months of ibrutinib treatment. These receptors were taken from a human donor with chronic lymphocytic leukemia.

J is TRBJ1-1 and V is TRBV27; the D gene is possibly TRBD1 (5 bases). Germline CDR1 MNHEY, CDR2 SMNVEV (reference sequence). The germline V and J ends were trimmed by 5 bases and 11 bases, with 18 bases remaining between them. The CDR3 is made up of 13 amino acids. Written as DNA, the CDR3 is TGTGCCAGCAGTCCCGGGGGGAGGCGAGAGGCTTTCTTT. Its translation: CASSPGGRREAFF.

This chain uses TRBV5-6 with TRBJ2-3; weak D call: TRBD1 (6 bases). This CDR3 has 15 residues. Germline CDR1 is SGHDT and CDR2 is YYEEEE. With 4 bases removed from V and 4 bases from J, the gap between germline ends came to 16 bases. In nucleotides, the CDR3 is TGTGCCAGCAGCCCGGACATAGGGGGAGCAGATACGCAGTATTTT. This encodes CASSPDIGGADTQYF.

This chain's CDR3 is CASSQVGSVKTYEQYF. The CDR3 bases are TGTGCCAGCAGCCAAGTTGGTTCAGTAAAGACCTACGAGCAGTACTTC. The rearrangement uses TRBV14 and TRBJ2-7, with unresolved D. CDR1 SGHDN and CDR2 FVKESK come from the germline V gene. Deletions cut 1 base from V and 2 bases from J, with 15 bases between. The CDR3 covers 16 residues.

The chain has TRBV28 and TRBJ1-5; possibly TRBD1 for D (5 bases). The CDR3 runs 13 residues. Germline V gene data show CDR1 as MDHEN and CDR2 as SYDVKM. V was trimmed by 7 bases and J by 6 bases, leaving 13 bases between them. The CDR3 spells CASTTGLFQPQHF. CDR3 sequence (DNA): TGTGCCAGCACAACGGGACTTTTTCAGCCCCAGCATTTT.

This clone was detected only a few times. The rearrangement links TRBV6-1 to TRBJ2-3; no clear D gene. V shed 8 bases and J shed 4 bases, with 13 bases lying between them. CDR1 MNHNS and CDR2 SASEGT come from the germline V gene. This CDR3 contains 13 residues. CDR3 loop: CASEQGYPDTQYF. CDR3 coding DNA: TGTGCCAGCGAGCAAGGGTATCCAGATACGCAGTATTTT.

This clone showed up just a few times. The chain carries TRBV19 and TRBJ2-7, with 7 bases fitting TRBD2. Losses at the gene ends were 2 bases for V and 3 bases for J; bases not matched to a gene: 7. The CDR3 runs 15 residues. Germline loops: CDR1 LNHDA, CDR2 SQIVND (reference sequence). The CDR3 bases are TGTGCCAGTAGTATAAGGCTAGCGGACCACTACGAGCAGTACTTC. Amino acids: CASSIRLADHYEQYF.

The chain uses TRBV2 and TRBJ2-2; maybe TRBD1 (5 bases). Germline CDR1 SNHLY, CDR2 FYNNEI. The CDR3 sequence is 15 residues long. The V gene lost 6 bases and the J gene lost 5 bases, with 16 bases spanning the gap. CDR3 amino acids: CASSGRSGSTGELFF. The DNA of the CDR3 is TGTGCCAGCAGCGGTCGGTCAGGGTCGACCGGGGAGCTGTTTTTT.

The rearrangement uses TRBV29-1 and TRBJ2-1; possible D gene TRBD2, 6 bases. This CDR3 has 14 amino acids. Germline V gene sequence: CDR1 SQVTM, CDR2 ANQGSEA. V lost 7 bases to trimming and J lost 8 bases, with 21 bases between them. This CDR3 reads CSASTLYPGDEQFF. CDR3 bases: TGCAGCGCGTCAACCCTCTACCCGGGGGATGAGCAGTTCTTC.

The rearrangement links TRBV19 to TRBJ2-2; perhaps TRBD1 as D (7 bases). This CDR3 contains 15 residues. CDR1 LNHDA and CDR2 SQIVND come from the germline V gene (reference sequence). Trimming pared 7 bases from V and 3 bases from J, leaving 15 bases between. CDR3 in amino acids: CASTPGRGDTGELFF. DNA for the CDR3: TGTGCCAGTACCCCGGGCAGGGGGGACACCGGGGAGCTGTTTTTT.

V is TRBV29-1 and J is TRBJ2-4; tentatively, D is TRBD1 (6 bases). The CDR3 has 15 amino acids. Germline V lookup: CDR1 SQVTM, CDR2 ANQGSEA. Between the trimmed V and J ends, which lost 4 bases and 7 bases, there was a span of 20 bases. The CDR3 region is CSVAYPLGTRNIQYF. The CDR3 DNA is TGCAGCGTTGCTTACCCCCTGGGGACAAGGAACATTCAGTACTTC.

The chain couples TRBV25-1 to TRBJ2-7; D is undetermined. Per germline, CDR1 MGHDK and CDR2 SYGVNS. This CDR3 has 13 residues. Between the trimmed V and J ends, which lost 0 bases and 6 bases, there was a span of 9 bases. The CDR3 sequence is CASSEYYSSEQYF. CDR3 bases: TGTGCCAGCAGTGAATATTACAGCTCCGAGCAGTACTTC.

The genes are TRBV7-6 and TRBJ2-1; D assignment may be TRBD1 or TRBD2 (6 bases each). The CDR3 loop spans 19 amino acids. The V gene lost 5 bases and the J gene lost 0 bases, with 23 bases spanning the gap. Looked up from germline, CDR1 is SGHVS and CDR2 is FNYEAQ. In nucleotides, the CDR3 is TGTGCCAGCAGCCCCTATGGGCCCAGGAGGGGGAGCTCCTACAATGAGCAGTTCTTC. This codes for CASSPYGPRRGSSYNEQFF.

The V call is TRBV27, the J call TRBJ2-7; 8 bases align to TRBD1. The trim removed 6 bases at V and 3 bases at J, leaving 7 bases unmatched. This CDR3 is built from 14 residues. CDR1 is MNHEY and CDR2 is SMNVEV in the germline V gene (reference sequence). Here the CDR3 DNA reads TGTGCCAGCAGGAGGACAGGGCCGGGCTACGAGCAGTACTTC. Translation gives CASRRTGPGYEQYF.

This chain links TRBV19 with TRBJ1-2, with D perhaps TRBD1 (6 bases). Trimming took 1 base from V and 7 from J, leaving 16 bases between them. Germline V CDR1 and CDR2: LNHDA, SQIVND (reference sequence). The CDR3 covers 15 residues. CDR3 nucleotides: TGTGCCAGTAGTATAGGATCAGGGGAAACGCGTGGCTACACCTTC. It translates to CASSIGSGETRGYTF. The whole variable domain, filled in from reference TRBV19 and TRBJ1-2, reads DGGITQSPKYLFRKEGQNVTLSCEQNLNHDAMYWYRQDPGQGLRLIYYSQIVNDFQKGDIAEGYSVSREKKESFPLTVTSAQKNPTAFYLCASSIGSGETRGYTFGSGTRLTVV.

The rearrangement joins TRBV13 to TRBJ2-1; D ambiguous. The V end was cut by 5 bases, the J end by 4 bases, with 6 bases between. The CDR3 is 12 residues long. Per the germline V gene, CDR1 is PRHDT and CDR2 is FYEKMQ (reference sequence). The CDR3 region has the DNA TGTGCCAGCAGCCCGTCTTACAATGAGCAGTTCTTC. Translation gives CASSPSYNEQFF. The full variable domain, rest sourced from reference TRBV13 and TRBJ2-1, is AAGVIQSPRHLIKEKRETATLKCYPIPRHDTVYWYQQGPGQDPQFLISFYEKMQSDKGSIPDRFSAQQFSDYHSELNMSSLELGDSALYFCASSPSYNEQFFGPGTRLTVL.

V is TRBV5-4 and J is TRBJ1-1; 7 positions match TRBD1. CDR3 length equals 14 residues. Trimming removed 4 bases from V and 0 bases from J; junction bases left unmatched: 3. Germline V CDR1 and CDR2: SGHNT, YYREEE (reference sequence). The DNA of the CDR3 is TGTGCCAGCAGCAGGGACAGATTGAACACTGAAGCTTTCTTT. Its translation is CASSRDRLNTEAFF.

This clone was observed once. The rearrangement uses TRBV9 and TRBJ2-7, with TRBD2 as a possible D gene (6 bases). CDR1 is SGDLS, CDR2 YYNGEE, per germline. Trimming removed 1 base at V and 4 bases at J, with 21 bases between. The CDR3 sequence is 17 residues long. Here the CDR3 reads CASSVTPLAGRLYEQYF. The DNA of the CDR3 is TGTGCCAGCAGCGTAACCCCCCTCGCGGGACGTTTGTACGAGCAGTACTTC.

This clone has just a few counts. The chain uses TRBV4-1 and TRBJ2-1; D unclear. Germline V gene sequence: CDR1 MGHRA, CDR2 YSYEKL. This CDR3 spans 13 amino acids. Trimming shortened V by 1 base and J by 7 bases, and 8 bases separated the two germline ends. The CDR3 region is CASSQVYANEQFF. CDR3 DNA: TGCGCCAGCAGCCAAGTTTACGCAAATGAGCAGTTCTTC.